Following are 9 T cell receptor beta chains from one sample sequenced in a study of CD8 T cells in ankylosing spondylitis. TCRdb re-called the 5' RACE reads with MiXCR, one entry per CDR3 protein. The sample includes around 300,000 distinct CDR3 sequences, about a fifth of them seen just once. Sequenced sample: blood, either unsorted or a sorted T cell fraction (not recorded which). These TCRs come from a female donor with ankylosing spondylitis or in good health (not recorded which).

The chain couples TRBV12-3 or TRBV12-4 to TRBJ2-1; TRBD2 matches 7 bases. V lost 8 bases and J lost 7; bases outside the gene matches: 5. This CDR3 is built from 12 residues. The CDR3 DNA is TGTGCCAGCGGGAGGGCGGGGAATGAGCAGTTCTTC. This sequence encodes CASGRAGNEQFF.

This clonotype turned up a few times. CDR3 sequence (DNA): TGTGCCAGCAGCTTAGGGGGGTTCAAACAGACGATCAATGAGCAGTTCTTC. Protein: CASSLGGFKQTINEQFF. The chain uses TRBV7-2 and TRBJ2-1; TRBD1 or TRBD2 may be the D gene (5 bases each). This CDR3 has 17 amino acids. From germline, CDR1 is SGHTA and CDR2 FQGNSA. V lost 1 base and J 6 bases, leaving 19 bases between the germline ends.

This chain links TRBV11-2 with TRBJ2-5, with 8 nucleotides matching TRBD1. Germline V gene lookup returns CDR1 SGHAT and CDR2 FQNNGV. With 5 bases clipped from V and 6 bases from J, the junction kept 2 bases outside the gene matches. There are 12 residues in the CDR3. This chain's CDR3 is CASSPRGQTQYF. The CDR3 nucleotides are TGTGCCAGCAGCCCCAGGGGGCAGACCCAGTACTTC. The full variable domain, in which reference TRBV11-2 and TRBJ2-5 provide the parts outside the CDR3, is EAGVAQSPRYKIIEKRQSVAFWCNPISGHATLYWYQQILGQGPKLLIQFQNNGVVDDSQLPKDRFSAERLKGVDSTLKIQPAKLEDSAVYLCASSPRGQTQYFGPGTRLLVL.

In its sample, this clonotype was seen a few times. The CDR3 protein is CAILSGSGSRDEQFF. Written as DNA, the CDR3 is TGTGCCATCCTGTCCGGGAGCGGGAGTAGGGATGAGCAGTTCTTC. This chain connects TRBV10-3 to TRBJ2-1; 8 nucleotides agree with TRBD2. The CDR3 covers 15 residues. CDR1 ENHRY and CDR2 SYGVKD come from the germline V gene. Trimming took 8 bases from V and 8 from J; bases not matched to a gene: 14.

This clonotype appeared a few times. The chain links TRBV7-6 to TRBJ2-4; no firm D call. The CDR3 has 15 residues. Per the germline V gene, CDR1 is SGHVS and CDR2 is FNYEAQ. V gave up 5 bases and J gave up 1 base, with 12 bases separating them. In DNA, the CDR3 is TGTGCCAGCAGCCTCGATAGCTTGGCCAAAAACATTCAGTACTTC. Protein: CASSLDSLAKNIQYF.

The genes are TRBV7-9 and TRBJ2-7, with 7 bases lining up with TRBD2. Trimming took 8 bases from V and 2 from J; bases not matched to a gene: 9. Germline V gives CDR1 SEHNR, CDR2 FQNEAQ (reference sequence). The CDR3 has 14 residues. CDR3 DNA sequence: TGTGCCAGCTTACCCAGCGGGGCCCCCTACGAGCAGTACTTC. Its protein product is CASLPSGAPYEQYF.

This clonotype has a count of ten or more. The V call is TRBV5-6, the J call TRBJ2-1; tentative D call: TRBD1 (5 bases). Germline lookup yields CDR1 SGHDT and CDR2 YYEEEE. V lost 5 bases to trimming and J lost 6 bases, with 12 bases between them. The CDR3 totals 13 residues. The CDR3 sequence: CASRHTGSNEQFF. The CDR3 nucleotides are TGTGCCAGCAGACACACAGGATCCAATGAGCAGTTCTTC. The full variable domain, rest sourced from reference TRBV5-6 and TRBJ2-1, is DAGVTQSPTHLIKTRGQQVTLRCSPKSGHDTVSWYQQALGQGPQFIFQYYEEEERQRGNFPDRFSGHQFPNYSSELNVNALLLGDSALYLCASRHTGSNEQFFGPGTRLTVL.

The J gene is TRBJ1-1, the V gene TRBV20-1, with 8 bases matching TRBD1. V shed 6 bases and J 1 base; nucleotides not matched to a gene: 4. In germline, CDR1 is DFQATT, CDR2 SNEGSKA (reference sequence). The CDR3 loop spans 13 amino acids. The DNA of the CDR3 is TGCAGTGCGAGGACAGGGAGGAACACTGAAGCTTTCTTT. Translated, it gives CSARTGRNTEAFF.

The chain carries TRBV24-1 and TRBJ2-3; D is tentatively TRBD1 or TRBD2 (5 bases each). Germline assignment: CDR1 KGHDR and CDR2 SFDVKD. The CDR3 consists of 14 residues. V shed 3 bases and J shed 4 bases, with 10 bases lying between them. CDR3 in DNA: TGTGCCACCAGTGATGGGGGATGGCCAGATACGCAGTATTTT. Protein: CATSDGGWPDTQYF.